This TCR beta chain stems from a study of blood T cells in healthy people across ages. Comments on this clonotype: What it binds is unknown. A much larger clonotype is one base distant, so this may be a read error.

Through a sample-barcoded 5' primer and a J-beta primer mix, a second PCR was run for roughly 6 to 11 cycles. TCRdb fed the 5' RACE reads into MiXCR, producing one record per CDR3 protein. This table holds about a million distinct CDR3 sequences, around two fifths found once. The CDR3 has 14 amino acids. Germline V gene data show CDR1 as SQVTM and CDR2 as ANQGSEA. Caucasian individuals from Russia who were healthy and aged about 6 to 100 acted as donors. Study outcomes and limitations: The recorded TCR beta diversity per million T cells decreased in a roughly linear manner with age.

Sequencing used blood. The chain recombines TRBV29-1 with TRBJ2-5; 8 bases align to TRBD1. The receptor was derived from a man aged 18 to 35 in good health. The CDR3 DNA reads TGCAGCATTGAAGGACTGGACAGGGAAGAGACCCAGTACTTC. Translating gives CSIEGLDREETQYF.